This is a list of T cell receptor beta chains from one sample in a study of T-cell memory formation after mild COVID-19. TCRdb reanalysed the 5' RACE reads using MiXCR and keeps one entry per CDR3 protein. The sample has hundreds of thousands of distinct CDR3 sequences, approximately 23% seen once. Sequencing used PBMCs or a T cell subset sorted from them (not recorded which). The origin of the receptors is an adult woman who had mild COVID-19 (a few samples of this study predate the infection). Cell type and time point are not known. The CDR3 runs from the conserved cysteine through the conserved F or W. The D gene is left open where the match is weak. Size is omitted from some rows. Given values are once, few, many or a class for expanded clones.

v_gene: TRBV3-1; abundance: -; d_gene: TRBD2; j_gene: TRBJ2-2; CDR3nt: TGTGCCAGCAGCCAAGAAGCCCTCGGGGGCCAAGGGACTAGCGGGGCCACCGGGGAGCTGTTTTTT; CDR3aa: CASSQEALGGQGTSGATGELFF
v_gene: TRBV20-1; abundance: -; d_gene: TRBD1; j_gene: TRBJ2-5; CDR3nt: TGCAGTGCTACAGGGGGCCTAGAGACCCAGTACTTC; CDR3aa: CSATGGLETQYF
v_gene: TRBV6-2/TRBV6-3; abundance: -; d_gene: TRBD1; j_gene: TRBJ2-2; CDR3nt: TGTGCCAGCAGTTACTCGGGGACAGTCGGGGAGCTGTTTTTT; CDR3aa: CASSYSGTVGELFF
v_gene: TRBV18; abundance: many; d_gene: -; j_gene: TRBJ1-2; CDR3nt: TGTGCCAGCTCACCAGGAGGTGACTATGGCTACACCTTC; CDR3aa: CASSPGGDYGYTF
v_gene: TRBV7-2; abundance: few; d_gene: -; j_gene: TRBJ2-5; CDR3nt: TGTGCCAGCAGCCCCGAGGTGACCCAGCCGCACCAAGAGACCCAGTACTTC; CDR3aa: CASSPEVTQPHQETQYF
v_gene: TRBV5-1; abundance: -; d_gene: -; j_gene: TRBJ1-4; CDR3nt: TGCGCCAGCAGCTTGAGCCCAACTAATGAAAAACTGTTTTTT; CDR3aa: CASSLSPTNEKLFF
v_gene: TRBV6-6; abundance: -; d_gene: TRBD1; j_gene: TRBJ2-5; CDR3nt: TGTGCCAGCAGTTACTATGAGGGGGCGGAGACCCAGTACTTC; CDR3aa: CASSYYEGAETQYF
v_gene: TRBV4-3; abundance: -; d_gene: -; j_gene: TRBJ1-1; CDR3nt: TGCGCCAGCAGCCAAGAAGGGCGCTCCACTGAAGCTTTCTTT; CDR3aa: CASSQEGRSTEAFF
v_gene: TRBV7-9; abundance: few; d_gene: -; j_gene: TRBJ2-1; CDR3nt: TGTGCCAGCAGCTTAGGGGGGATTGATGAGCAGTTCTTC; CDR3aa: CASSLGGIDEQFF
v_gene: TRBV27; abundance: -; d_gene: -; j_gene: TRBJ2-3; CDR3nt: TGTGCCAGCGGTCGGGGCCCCACAGATACGCAGTATTTT; CDR3aa: CASGRGPTDTQYF
v_gene: TRBV7-2; abundance: few; d_gene: TRBD2; j_gene: TRBJ2-7; CDR3nt: TGTGCCAGCAGCGTCGGGGGGGCAACTACCGAGCAGTACTTC; CDR3aa: CASSVGGATTEQYF
v_gene: TRBV6-5; abundance: -; d_gene: TRBD1; j_gene: TRBJ2-7; CDR3nt: TGTGCCAGCAGTTACTCAGGGACAGGGGAGTACGAGCAGTACTTC; CDR3aa: CASSYSGTGEYEQYF
v_gene: TRBV12-3/TRBV12-4; abundance: few; d_gene: -; j_gene: TRBJ1-1; CDR3nt: TGTGCCACCACGCGGGTCGGTGGGACTGAAGCTTTCTTT; CDR3aa: CATTRVGGTEAFF
v_gene: TRBV24-1; abundance: -; d_gene: TRBD1; j_gene: TRBJ2-3; CDR3nt: TGTGCCACCAGTGACAAGCGGGACAGGGTCACAGATACGCAGTATTTT; CDR3aa: CATSDKRDRVTDTQYF
v_gene: TRBV5-6; abundance: few; d_gene: -; j_gene: TRBJ2-1; CDR3nt: TGTGCCAGCAGCTTGGGGGCAGAGCCCTACAATGAGCAGTTCTTC; CDR3aa: CASSLGAEPYNEQFF
v_gene: TRBV20-1; abundance: few; d_gene: -; j_gene: TRBJ2-7; CDR3nt: TGCAGTGCTAGAGAACAGGGATCCTACGAGCAGTACTTC; CDR3aa: CSAREQGSYEQYF
v_gene: TRBV5-1; abundance: few; d_gene: -; j_gene: TRBJ2-1; CDR3nt: TGCGCCAGCAGCTCGGGTAAAGGTGAGCAGTTCTTC; CDR3aa: CASSSGKGEQFF
v_gene: TRBV20-1; abundance: few; d_gene: TRBD2; j_gene: TRBJ2-1; CDR3nt: TGCAGTGCTCTCAGCGGGAGTTTAGATGAGCAGTTCTTC; CDR3aa: CSALSGSLDEQFF
v_gene: TRBV6-5; abundance: few; d_gene: -; j_gene: TRBJ2-1; CDR3nt: TGTGCCAGCAGTCCTCCTGGGGGCGACGTGTTCTTC; CDR3aa: CASSPPGGDVFF
v_gene: TRBV7-8; abundance: -; d_gene: -; j_gene: TRBJ2-4; CDR3nt: TGTGCCAGCAGCTTAGTAGTCCCGGGCACAGCCAAAAACATTCAGTACTTC; CDR3aa: CASSLVVPGTAKNIQYF
v_gene: TRBV5-1; abundance: few; d_gene: TRBD2; j_gene: TRBJ2-1; CDR3nt: TGCGCCAGCAGCTTGGTGGCTAGCGGGGGGGCCTACAATGAGCAGTTCTTC; CDR3aa: CASSLVASGGAYNEQFF
v_gene: TRBV18; abundance: few; d_gene: -; j_gene: TRBJ2-5; CDR3nt: TGTGCCAGCTCCCCGGACAGATTTAAAGAGACCCAGTACTTC; CDR3aa: CASSPDRFKETQYF
v_gene: TRBV5-1; abundance: -; d_gene: -; j_gene: TRBJ2-2; CDR3nt: TGCGCCAGCAGCCGACCCACTGGGACCGGGGAGCTGTTTTTT; CDR3aa: CASSRPTGTGELFF
v_gene: TRBV9; abundance: -; d_gene: TRBD2; j_gene: TRBJ2-1; CDR3nt: TGTGCCAGCAGCGTAGCGCTACTAGCGGGGTACAATGAGCAGTTCTTC; CDR3aa: CASSVALLAGYNEQFF
v_gene: TRBV2; abundance: -; d_gene: -; j_gene: TRBJ2-2; CDR3nt: TGTGCCAGCAGACCAACAGGGTTAGGGGAGCTGTTTTTT; CDR3aa: CASRPTGLGELFF
v_gene: TRBV5-1; abundance: few; d_gene: TRBD1; j_gene: TRBJ1-3; CDR3nt: TGCGCCAGCAGCTCTCAGGCACAGGGGTCTGGAAACACCATATATTTT; CDR3aa: CASSSQAQGSGNTIYF
v_gene: TRBV20-1; abundance: -; d_gene: -; j_gene: TRBJ1-5; CDR3nt: TGCAGTGCCGCTAATAGCAATCAGCCCCAGCATTTT; CDR3aa: CSAANSNQPQHF
v_gene: TRBV2; abundance: few; d_gene: TRBD2; j_gene: TRBJ2-1; CDR3nt: TGTGCCAGCAGTATCGGGACTAGCGGGGGGTATGAGCAGTTCTTC; CDR3aa: CASSIGTSGGYEQFF
v_gene: TRBV29-1; abundance: -; d_gene: -; j_gene: TRBJ1-1; CDR3nt: TGCAGCGCTAGGGATCAGAACACTGAAGCTTTCTTT; CDR3aa: CSARDQNTEAFF
v_gene: TRBV6-5; abundance: -; d_gene: TRBD1; j_gene: TRBJ2-7; CDR3nt: TGTGCCAGCAGTTATCTTCGACAGGGGTCCTACGAGCAGTACTTC; CDR3aa: CASSYLRQGSYEQYF
v_gene: TRBV5-1; abundance: few; d_gene: -; j_gene: TRBJ2-7; CDR3nt: TGCGCCAGCAGCTTGGGTCACGGGACTTCAACCTACGAGCAGTACTTC; CDR3aa: CASSLGHGTSTYEQYF
v_gene: TRBV12-3/TRBV12-4; abundance: few; d_gene: TRBD1; j_gene: TRBJ1-4; CDR3nt: TGTGCCAGCAGAAAGACAGGGTCGGATGAAAAACTGTTTTTT; CDR3aa: CASRKTGSDEKLFF
v_gene: TRBV12-3/TRBV12-4; abundance: many; d_gene: -; j_gene: TRBJ2-7; CDR3nt: TGTGCCAGCAGCTTAGCTTCCTACGAGCAGTACTTC; CDR3aa: CASSLASYEQYF
v_gene: TRBV5-1; abundance: -; d_gene: -; j_gene: TRBJ1-3; CDR3nt: TGCGCCAGCAACCCAGGGTACTCTGGAAACACCATATATTTT; CDR3aa: CASNPGYSGNTIYF
v_gene: TRBV4-1; abundance: many; d_gene: TRBD1; j_gene: TRBJ2-7; CDR3nt: TGCGCCAGCAGCCAAGAGCCCCCGGGGTATGTGGGAATTGAGACAGGGGACTCCTACGAGCAGTACTTC; CDR3aa: CASSQEPPGYVGIETGDSYEQYF
v_gene: TRBV4-3; abundance: few; d_gene: -; j_gene: TRBJ2-1; CDR3nt: TGCGCCAGCAGCCAAGTTCACGGATACAATGAGCAGTTCTTC; CDR3aa: CASSQVHGYNEQFF
v_gene: TRBV9; abundance: -; d_gene: -; j_gene: TRBJ1-3; CDR3nt: TGTGCCAGCAGCGTAGACATTAGCTCTGGAAACACCATATATTTT; CDR3aa: CASSVDISSGNTIYF
v_gene: TRBV7-2; abundance: -; d_gene: TRBD2; j_gene: TRBJ2-4; CDR3nt: TGTGCCAGCAGCTCGACAGGACTAGCGGGGAAAAACATTCAGTACTTC; CDR3aa: CASSSTGLAGKNIQYF
v_gene: TRBV7-3; abundance: -; d_gene: TRBD2; j_gene: TRBJ2-3; CDR3nt: TGTGCCAGCAGCTTAACCCCGGGACTAGACACAGATACGCAGTATTTT; CDR3aa: CASSLTPGLDTDTQYF
v_gene: TRBV12-3/TRBV12-4; abundance: -; d_gene: -; j_gene: TRBJ2-7; CDR3nt: TGTGCCAGCAGTTTAGTTGGCGGAGACAGGATTACCTTC; CDR3aa: CASSLVGGDRITF
v_gene: TRBV6-5; abundance: -; d_gene: -; j_gene: TRBJ2-2; CDR3nt: TGTGCCAGCAGTTACTCGGCCCCCGGGGGCACCGGGGAGCTGTTTTTT; CDR3aa: CASSYSAPGGTGELFF
v_gene: TRBV20-1; abundance: once; d_gene: TRBD1; j_gene: TRBJ1-1; CDR3nt: TGCAGTGCTAGAACGGCAGGGGGTACTGAAGCTTTCTTT; CDR3aa: CSARTAGGTEAFF
v_gene: TRBV12-3/TRBV12-4; abundance: many; d_gene: TRBD1; j_gene: TRBJ2-7; CDR3nt: TGTGCCAGCAGATATTCGACAGGGGATTACTACGAGCAGTACTTC; CDR3aa: CASRYSTGDYYEQYF
v_gene: TRBV20-1; abundance: once; d_gene: TRBD1; j_gene: TRBJ2-7; CDR3nt: TGCAGTGCTCCCCGGACAGGCGCCTACGAGCAGTACTTC; CDR3aa: CSAPRTGAYEQYF
v_gene: TRBV19; abundance: -; d_gene: -; j_gene: TRBJ2-7; CDR3nt: TGTGCCAGTGCACTACAGGGAACGTCCTACGAGCAGTACTTC; CDR3aa: CASALQGTSYEQYF
v_gene: TRBV20-1; abundance: few; d_gene: -; j_gene: TRBJ2-7; CDR3nt: TGCAGTGCTAGAGGTGGAAGGAGGAGCTCCTACGAGCAGTACTTC; CDR3aa: CSARGGRRSSYEQYF